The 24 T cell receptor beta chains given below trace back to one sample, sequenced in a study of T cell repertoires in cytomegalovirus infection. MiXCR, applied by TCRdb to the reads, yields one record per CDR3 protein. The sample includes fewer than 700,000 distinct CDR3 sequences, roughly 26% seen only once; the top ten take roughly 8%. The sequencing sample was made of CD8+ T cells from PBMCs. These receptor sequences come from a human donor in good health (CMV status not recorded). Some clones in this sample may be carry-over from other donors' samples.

The CDR3 region has the DNA TGTGCCAGCAGATCTCCCGACAGTCCAAACGTCCTGACTTTC. It translates to CASRSPDSPNVLTF. This chain joins TRBV7-2 and TRBJ2-6, with D perhaps matching TRBD1 (5 bases). The CDR3 covers 14 residues. Germline V gene lookup returns CDR1 SGHTA and CDR2 FQGNSA. V shed 6 bases and J shed 10 bases, with 16 bases lying between them.

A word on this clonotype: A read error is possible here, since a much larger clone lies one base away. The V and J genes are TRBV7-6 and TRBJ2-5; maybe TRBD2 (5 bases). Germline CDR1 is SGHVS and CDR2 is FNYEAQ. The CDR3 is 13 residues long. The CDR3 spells CAISFGVLETQYF. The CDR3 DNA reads TGTGCCATCAGCTTCGGGGTCTTGGAGACCCAGTACTTC.

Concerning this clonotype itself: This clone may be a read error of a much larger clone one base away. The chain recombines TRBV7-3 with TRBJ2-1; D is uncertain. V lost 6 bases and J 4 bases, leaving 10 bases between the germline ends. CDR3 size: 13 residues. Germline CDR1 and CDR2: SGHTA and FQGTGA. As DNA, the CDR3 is TGTGCCAGCAGGTCAACAGATTACAATGAGCAGTTCTTC. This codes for CASRSTDYNEQFF.

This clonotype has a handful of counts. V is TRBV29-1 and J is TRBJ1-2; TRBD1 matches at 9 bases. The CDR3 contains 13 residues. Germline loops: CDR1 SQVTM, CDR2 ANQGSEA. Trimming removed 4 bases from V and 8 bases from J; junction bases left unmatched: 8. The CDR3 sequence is CSVGPDRGWGYTF. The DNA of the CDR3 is TGCAGCGTTGGCCCGGACAGGGGCTGGGGCTACACCTTC.

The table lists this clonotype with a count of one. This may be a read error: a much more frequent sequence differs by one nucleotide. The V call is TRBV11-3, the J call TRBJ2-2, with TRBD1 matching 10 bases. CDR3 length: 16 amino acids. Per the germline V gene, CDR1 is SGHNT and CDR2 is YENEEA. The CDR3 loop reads CASSPWTGGSTEELFF. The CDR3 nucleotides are TGTGCCAGCAGCCCGTGGACAGGGGGGAGCACCGAGGAGCTGTTTTTT.

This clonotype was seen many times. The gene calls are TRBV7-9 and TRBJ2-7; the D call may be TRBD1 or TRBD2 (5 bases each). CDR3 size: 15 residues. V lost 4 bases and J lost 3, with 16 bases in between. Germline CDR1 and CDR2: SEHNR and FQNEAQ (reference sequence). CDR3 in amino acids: CASSSSGTGYYEQYF. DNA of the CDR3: TGTGCCAGCAGCTCGTCCGGGACGGGATACTACGAGCAGTACTTC.

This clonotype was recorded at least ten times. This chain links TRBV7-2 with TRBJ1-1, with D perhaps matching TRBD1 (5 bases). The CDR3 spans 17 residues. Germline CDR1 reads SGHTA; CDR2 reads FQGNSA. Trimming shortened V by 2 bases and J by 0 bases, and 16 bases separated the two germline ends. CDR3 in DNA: TGTGCCAGCAGCTTAAATAGAGCCGGCAGGGTGAACACTGAAGCTTTCTTT. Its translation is CASSLNRAGRVNTEAFF.

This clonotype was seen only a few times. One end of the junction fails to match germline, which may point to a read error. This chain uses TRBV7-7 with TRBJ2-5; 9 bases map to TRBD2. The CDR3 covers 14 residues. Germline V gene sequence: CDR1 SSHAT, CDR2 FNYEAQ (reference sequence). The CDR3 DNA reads TGTGCTAGCAGCTTAGGGGGGCGGGAGGGGACCCAGTACTTC. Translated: CASSLGGREGTQYF. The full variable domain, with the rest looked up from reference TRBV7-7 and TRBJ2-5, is GAGVSQSPRYKVTKRGQDVTLRCDPISSHATLYWYQQALGQGPEFLTYFNYEAQPDKSGLPSDRFSAERPEGSISTLTIQRTEQRDSAMYRCASSLGGREGTQYFGPGTRLLVL.

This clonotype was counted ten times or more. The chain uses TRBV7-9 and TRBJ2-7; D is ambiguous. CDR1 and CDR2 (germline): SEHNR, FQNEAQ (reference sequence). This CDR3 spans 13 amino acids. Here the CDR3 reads CASSLTGSDEQYV. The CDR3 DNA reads TGTGCCAGCAGCCTTACGGGCTCCGACGAGCAGTACGTC.

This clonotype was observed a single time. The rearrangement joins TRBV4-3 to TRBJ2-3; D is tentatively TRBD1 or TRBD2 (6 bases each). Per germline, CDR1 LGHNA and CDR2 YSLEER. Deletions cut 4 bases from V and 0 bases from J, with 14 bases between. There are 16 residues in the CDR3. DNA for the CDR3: TGCGCCAGCAGCCCTAATATAGGGGGGAGCACAGATACGCAGTATTTT. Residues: CASSPNIGGSTDTQYF.

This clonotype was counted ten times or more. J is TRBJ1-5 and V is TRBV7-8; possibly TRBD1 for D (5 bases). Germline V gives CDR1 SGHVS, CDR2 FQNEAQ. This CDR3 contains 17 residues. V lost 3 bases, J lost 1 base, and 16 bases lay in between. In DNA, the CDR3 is TGTGCCAGCAGCTTTCGGGTCGGATCAGGGAGCAATCAGCCCCAGCATTTT. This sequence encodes CASSFRVGSGSNQPQHF.

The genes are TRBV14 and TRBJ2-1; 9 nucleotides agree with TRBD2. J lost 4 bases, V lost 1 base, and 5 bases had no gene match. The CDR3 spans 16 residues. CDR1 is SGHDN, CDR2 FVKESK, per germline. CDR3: CASSQVGGGDYNEQFF. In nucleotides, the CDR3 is TGTGCCAGCAGCCAAGTTGGCGGGGGGGATTACAATGAGCAGTTCTTC.

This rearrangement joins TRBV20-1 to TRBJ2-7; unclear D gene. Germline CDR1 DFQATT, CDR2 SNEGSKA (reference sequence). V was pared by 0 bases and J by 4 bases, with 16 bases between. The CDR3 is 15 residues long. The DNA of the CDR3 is TGCAGTGCTAGAGATCGACTGGGAACTTGGTACGAGCAGTACGTC. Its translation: CSARDRLGTWYEQYV.

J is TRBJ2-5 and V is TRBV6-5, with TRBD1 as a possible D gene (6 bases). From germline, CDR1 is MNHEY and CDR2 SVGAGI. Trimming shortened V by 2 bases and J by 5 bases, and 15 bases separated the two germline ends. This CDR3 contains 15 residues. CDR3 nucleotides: TGTGCCAGCAGTTACGCCGGGACACTAGGGGAGACCCAGTACTTC. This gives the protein CASSYAGTLGETQYF.

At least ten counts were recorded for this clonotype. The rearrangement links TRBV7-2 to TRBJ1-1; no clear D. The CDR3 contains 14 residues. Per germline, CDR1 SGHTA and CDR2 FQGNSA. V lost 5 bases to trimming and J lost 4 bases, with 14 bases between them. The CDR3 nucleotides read TGTGCCAGCAGCCAGCAGGTGGGCGGCACTGAAGCTTTCTTT. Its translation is CASSQQVGGTEAFF.

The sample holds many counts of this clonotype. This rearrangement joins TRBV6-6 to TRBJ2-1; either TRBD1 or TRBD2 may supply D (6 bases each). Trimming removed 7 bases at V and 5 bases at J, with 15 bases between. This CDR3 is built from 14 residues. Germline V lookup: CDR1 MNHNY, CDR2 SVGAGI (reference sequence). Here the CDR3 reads CASTPTGGHNEQFF. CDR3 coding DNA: TGTGCCAGCACCCCAACCGGGGGCCACAATGAGCAGTTCTTC.

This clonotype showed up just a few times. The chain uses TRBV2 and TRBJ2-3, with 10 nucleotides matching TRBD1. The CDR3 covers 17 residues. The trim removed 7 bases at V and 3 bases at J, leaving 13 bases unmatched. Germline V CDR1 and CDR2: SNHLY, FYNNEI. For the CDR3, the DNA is TGTGCCAGCATGAGGGACAGGGGTTCTTTGATGACAGATACGCAGTATTTT. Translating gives CASMRDRGSLMTDTQYF. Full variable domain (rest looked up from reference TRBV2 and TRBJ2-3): EPEVTQTPSHQVTQMGQEVILRCVPISNHLYFYWYRQILGQKVEFLVSFYNNEISEKSEIFDDQFSVERPDGSNFTLKIRSTKLEDSAMYFCASMRDRGSLMTDTQYFGPGTRLTVL.

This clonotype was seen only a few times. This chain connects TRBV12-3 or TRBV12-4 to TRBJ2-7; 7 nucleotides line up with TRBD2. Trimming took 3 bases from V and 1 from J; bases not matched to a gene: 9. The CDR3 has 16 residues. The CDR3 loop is CASSFKTAGFSYEQYF. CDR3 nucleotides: TGTGCCAGCAGTTTTAAGACAGCGGGGTTTTCCTACGAGCAGTACTTC.

Here the CDR3 DNA reads TGCAGCGCCCCAGCCGGATTTCCCGGGGATGAGCAGTTCTTC. Residues: CSAPAGFPGDEQFF. The chain is built from TRBV29-1 and TRBJ2-1; weak D call: TRBD2 (5 bases). V gave up 7 bases and J gave up 8 bases, with 21 bases separating them. The V gene's germline CDR1 is SQVTM and CDR2 ANQGSEA. CDR3 length equals 14 residues.

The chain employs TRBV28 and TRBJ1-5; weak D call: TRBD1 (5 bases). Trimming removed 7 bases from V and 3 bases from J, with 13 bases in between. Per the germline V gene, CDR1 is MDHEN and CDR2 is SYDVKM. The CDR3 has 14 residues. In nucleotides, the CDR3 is TGTGCCAGCATTGGCGCAGGGTACAATCAGCCCCAGCATTTT. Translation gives CASIGAGYNQPQHF.

The CDR3 DNA reads TGTGCCAGCAGTTCGGGCTTTACGGGGACCCGCAGGAGTGTTGATACGCAGTATTTT. Its protein is CASSSGFTGTRRSVDTQYF. The rearrangement joins TRBV11-1 to TRBJ2-3; the D gene could be TRBD1 or TRBD2 (5 bases each). Germline CDR1 is SGHAT and CDR2 is FQDESV (reference sequence). Trimming cost V 6 bases and J 6 bases, with 31 bases left between them. The CDR3 consists of 19 residues.

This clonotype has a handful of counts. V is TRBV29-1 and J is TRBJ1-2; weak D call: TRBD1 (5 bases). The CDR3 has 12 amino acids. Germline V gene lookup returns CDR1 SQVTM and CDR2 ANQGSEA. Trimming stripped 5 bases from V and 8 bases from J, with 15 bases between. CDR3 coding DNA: TGCAGCGTTCCCGGGACTAACGAAGGCTACACCTTC. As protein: CSVPGTNEGYTF.

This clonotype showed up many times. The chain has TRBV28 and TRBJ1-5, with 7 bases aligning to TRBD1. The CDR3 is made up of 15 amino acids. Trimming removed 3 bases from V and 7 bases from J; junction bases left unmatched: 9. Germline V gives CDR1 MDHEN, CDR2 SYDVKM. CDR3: CASSFGTDNLQPQHF. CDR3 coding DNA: TGTGCCAGCAGTTTCGGGACAGACAACCTCCAGCCCCAGCATTTT.

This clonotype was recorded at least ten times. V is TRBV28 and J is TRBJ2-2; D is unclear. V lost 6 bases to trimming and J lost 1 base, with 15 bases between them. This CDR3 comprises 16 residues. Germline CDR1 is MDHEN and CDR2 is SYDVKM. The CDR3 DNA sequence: TGTGCCAGCAGCCCTCGGAGTAGAGGGAACACCGGGGAGCTGTTTTTT. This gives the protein CASSPRSRGNTGELFF.